Shown below are 27 T cell receptor beta chains from a single sample sequenced in a study of STAT5B mutations in CD4+ large granular lymphocyte leukemia. The method was immunoSEQ multiplex PCR; TCRdb's version includes in-frame clones alone and lacks a portion of them. The sample consists of more than 30,000 clones, under 85% of them appearing once. The sample taken for sequencing was CD4+ T cells from blood buffy coats. The receptors originated from a human donor in good health.

The chain couples TRBV7-9 to TRBJ2-7; 10 bases are a match to TRBD1. Germline V CDR1 and CDR2: SEHNR, FQNEAQ (reference sequence). V lost 5 bases to trimming and J lost 5 bases; unmatched junction nucleotides: 6. The CDR3 is 14 amino acids. CDR3 sequence: CASSPQGTGDEQYF. The CDR3 DNA is TGTGCCAGCAGCCCGCAGGGGACAGGGGACGAGCAGTACTTC.

The chain combines TRBV7-9 with TRBJ2-7; 11 bases match TRBD2. Losses at the gene ends were 5 bases for V and 3 bases for J; bases not matched to a gene: 18. The germline gives CDR1 SEHNR, CDR2 FQNEAQ (reference sequence). This CDR3 region has 19 residues. CDR3 in amino acids: CASSGRIFDPSGGHYEQYF. DNA for the CDR3: TGTGCCAGCAGCGGTAGAATTTTTGACCCTAGCGGGGGGCACTACGAGCAGTACTTC.

This clone was found a few times. This rearrangement joins TRBV7-9 to TRBJ2-5; tentatively, D is TRBD1 (6 bases). The CDR3 covers 14 residues. V shed 4 bases and J shed 3 bases, with 12 bases lying between them. Germline CDR1 SEHNR, CDR2 FQNEAQ (reference sequence). The CDR3 DNA reads as TGTGCCAGCAGCTCAGGTGGGACAAAAGAGACCCAGTACTTC. Residues: CASSSGGTKETQYF.

The chain employs TRBV6-5 and TRBJ1-5; D might be TRBD1 (6 bases). From germline, CDR1 is MNHEY and CDR2 SVGAGI. The CDR3 runs to 13 residues. Between the trimmed V and J ends, which lost 6 bases and 6 bases, there was a span of 12 bases. CDR3 nucleotide sequence: TGTGCCAGCAGCCAACGGGGGCCTCAGCCCCAGCATTTT. It encodes CASSQRGPQPQHF.

This sequence joins TRBV15 and TRBJ1-4; D gene unclear. Germline V gives CDR1 LNHNV, CDR2 YYDKDF (reference sequence). Trimming took 5 bases from V and 0 from J, leaving 10 bases between them. This CDR3 spans 15 amino acids. In DNA form, the CDR3 reads TGTGCCACCAGCCCAGCAGGTGCAACTAATGAAAAACTGTTTTTT. Amino acid sequence: CATSPAGATNEKLFF. Full variable domain (remainder filled in from reference TRBV15 and TRBJ1-4): DAMVIQNPRYQVTQFGKPVTLSCSQTLNHNVMYWYQQKSSQAPKLLFHYYDKDFNNEADTPDNFQSRRPNTSFCFLDIRSPGLGDTAMYLCATSPAGATNEKLFFGSGTQLSVL.

The V call is TRBV18, the J call TRBJ1-2, with D unclear. This CDR3 comprises 14 residues. The V end was cut by 4 bases, the J end by 3 bases, with 12 bases between. Germline V gene data show CDR1 as KGHSH and CDR2 as LQKENI. CDR3 DNA: TGTGCCAGCTCACAGGGCCTTTCGTACTATGGCTACACCTTC. It yields the protein CASSQGLSYYGYTF.

This clone turned up a few times. The chain recombines TRBV30 with TRBJ2-1; TRBD2 matches at 9 bases. The CDR3 is 14 amino acids. V shed 2 bases and J 12 bases; nucleotides not matched to a gene: 11. Germline V gene data show CDR1 as GTSNPN and CDR2 as SVGIG (reference sequence). In DNA, the CDR3 is TGTGCCTGGAGTCCGGGACTAGCCAGCTCTGGGCAGTTCTTC. Encoded protein: CAWSPGLASSGQFF. The complete variable domain, with remaining parts taken from reference TRBV30 and TRBJ2-1, reads SQTIHQWPATLVQPVGSPLSLECTVEGTSNPNLYWYRQAAGRGLQLLFYSVGIGQISSEVPQNLSASRPQDRQFILSSKKLLLSDSGFYLCAWSPGLASSGQFFGPGTRLTVL.

This clone has only a few counts. For the CDR3, the DNA is TGTGCCAGCAGCGGCCGAAGGAATAGCAATCAGCCCCAGCATTTT. Protein product: CASSGRRNSNQPQHF. V and J are TRBV9 and TRBJ1-5; unclear D gene. The length of the CDR3 is 15 residues. The germline gives CDR1 SGDLS, CDR2 YYNGEE. Deletions cut 3 bases from V and 0 bases from J, with 10 bases between.

The chain couples TRBV7-9 to TRBJ1-2; 7 positions agree with TRBD1. CDR1 SEHNR and CDR2 FQNEAQ come from the germline V gene (reference sequence). The CDR3 contains 15 residues. The junction had 8 bases not matched to a gene; V was cut back by 3 bases and J by 4 bases. The CDR3 here is CASSLMGTASYGYTF. The DNA of the CDR3 is TGTGCCAGCAGCTTGATGGGGACAGCCTCCTATGGCTACACCTTC. Supplemented by reference TRBV7-9 and TRBJ1-2, the full variable domain reads DTGVSQNPRHKITKRGQNVTFRCDPISEHNRLYWYRQTLGQGPEFLTYFQNEAQLEKSRLLSDRFSAERPKGSFSTLEIQRTEQGDSAMYLCASSLMGTASYGYTFGSGTRLTVV.

The rearrangement links TRBV14 to TRBJ2-1; D might be TRBD2 (6 bases). V lost 0 bases, J lost 0 bases, and 18 bases lay in between. The CDR3 spans 19 residues. From germline, CDR1 is SGHDN and CDR2 FVKESK. The CDR3 loop is CASSQDGWGEGSSYNEQFF. The DNA of the CDR3 is TGTGCCAGCAGCCAAGACGGTTGGGGGGAAGGGTCCTCCTACAATGAGCAGTTCTTC.

This clone was counted once. The rearrangement joins TRBV19 to TRBJ1-1; D call uncertain. Germline V gene data show CDR1 as LNHDA and CDR2 as SQIVND (reference sequence). Trimming stripped 1 base from V and 5 bases from J, with 14 bases between. This CDR3 region has 15 residues. The CDR3 loop reads CASSIGRGRGTEAFF. The CDR3, as DNA: TGTGCCAGTAGTATAGGTAGAGGGCGAGGAACTGAAGCTTTCTTT.

This CDR3 is CASTRSGDQPQHF. The DNA of the CDR3 is TGTGCCAGCACCCGCAGCGGGGATCAGCCCCAGCATTTT. J is TRBJ1-5 and V is TRBV6-1; D remains unclear. V lost 7 bases, J lost 5 bases, and 12 bases lay in between. Germline V lookup: CDR1 MNHNS, CDR2 SASEGT. The CDR3 covers 13 residues.

The chain is built from TRBV7-9 and TRBJ2-1; 7 bases match TRBD2. Unmatched junction bases numbered 7, after V lost 2 bases and J lost 3 bases. The CDR3 spans 16 residues. In germline, CDR1 is SEHNR, CDR2 FQNEAQ (reference sequence). The CDR3 reads CASSLFGRGNYNEQFF. The CDR3 nucleotides are TGTGCCAGCAGCTTATTTGGGCGGGGGAACTACAATGAGCAGTTCTTC.

The CDR3 bases are TGCGCCAGCAGCTTGTGGGGACAGGCTACTGCGGGGGATGAAAAACTGTTTTTT. It is translated as CASSLWGQATAGDEKLFF. This sequence joins TRBV5-1 and TRBJ1-4; TRBD1 agrees at 8 bases. With V trimmed by 1 base and J by 6 bases, 14 bases remained unmatched. CDR1 and CDR2 from the germline V gene are SGHRS and YFSETQ. This CDR3 has 18 amino acids. The full variable domain, in which reference TRBV5-1 and TRBJ1-4 provide the parts outside the CDR3, is KAGVTQTPRYLIKTRGQQVTLSCSPISGHRSVSWYQQTPGQGLQFLFEYFSETQRNKGNFPGRFSGRQFSNSRSEMNVSTLELGDSALYLCASSLWGQATAGDEKLFFGSGTQLSVL.

V gene TRBV7-6 combines with J gene TRBJ2-1; D perhaps matches TRBD1 (5 bases). Germline-derived CDR1 and CDR2 are SGHVS and FNYEAQ. V lost 2 bases and J lost 10, with 15 bases in between. CDR3 length: 14 residues. CDR3 nucleotide sequence: TGTGCCAGCAGCTTAAGGGGTTCGGAATCGGAGCAGTTCTTC. Its translation is CASSLRGSESEQFF. Full variable domain (remainder filled in from reference TRBV7-6 and TRBJ2-1): GAGVSQSPRYKVTKRGQDVALRCDPISGHVSLYWYRQALGQGPEFLTYFNYEAQQDKSGLPNDRFSAERPEGSISTLTIQRTEQRDSAMYRCASSLRGSESEQFFGPGTRLTVL.

This clone was found a few times. The chain joins TRBV2 to TRBJ1-5; 7 bases align to TRBD1. The junction had 9 bases not matched to a gene; V was cut back by 2 bases and J by 8 bases. The CDR3 runs 15 residues. The V gene's germline CDR1 is SNHLY and CDR2 FYNNEI. CDR3: CASSERRQGVEPQHF. The DNA for the CDR3 is TGTGCCAGCAGTGAAAGGCGACAGGGAGTGGAGCCCCAGCATTTT. The variable domain in full, with the rest retrieved from reference TRBV2 and TRBJ1-5, is EPEVTQTPSHQVTQMGQEVILRCVPISNHLYFYWYRQILGQKVEFLVSFYNNEISEKSEIFDDQFSVERPDGSNFTLKIRSTKLEDSAMYFCASSERRQGVEPQHFGDGTRLSIL.

The chain links TRBV18 to TRBJ2-7, with a tentative D call TRBD2 (6 bases). V shed 6 bases and J shed 3 bases, with 12 bases lying between them. The CDR3 spans 13 residues. Germline V lookup: CDR1 KGHSH, CDR2 LQKENI. The CDR3 protein is CASSSGVGYEQYF. CDR3 in DNA: TGTGCCAGCTCGTCGGGGGTGGGCTACGAGCAGTACTTC.

The rearrangement joins TRBV7-9 to TRBJ1-4; D call uncertain. The germline gives CDR1 SEHNR, CDR2 FQNEAQ (reference sequence). This CDR3 is built from 16 residues. Trimming pared 4 bases from V and 0 bases from J, leaving 12 bases between. The CDR3 protein is CASSSPKVATNEKLFF. The CDR3 DNA reads as TGTGCCAGCAGCTCCCCTAAGGTTGCAACTAATGAAAAACTGTTTTTT. The variable domain in full, completed from reference TRBV7-9 and TRBJ1-4, reads DTGVSQNPRHKITKRGQNVTFRCDPISEHNRLYWYRQTLGQGPEFLTYFQNEAQLEKSRLLSDRFSAERPKGSFSTLEIQRTEQGDSAMYLCASSSPKVATNEKLFFGSGTQLSVL.

CDR3 residues: CASSPRQNTYGYTF. CDR3 bases: TGTGCCAGCAGCCCCAGGCAAAACACCTATGGCTACACCTTC. This chain joins TRBV7-2 and TRBJ1-2; D ambiguous. CDR1 and CDR2 (germline): SGHTA, FQGNSA. V was cut by 5 bases and J by 4 bases, with 14 bases left in between. The CDR3 has 14 residues.

This clone was detected a few times. V and J are TRBV27 and TRBJ1-1; the match to TRBD1 covers 7 bases. Germline assignment: CDR1 MNHEY and CDR2 SMNVEV (reference sequence). The V and J ends lost 3 bases and 3 bases, in that order; junction bases with no gene match: 4. This CDR3 spans 14 amino acids. CDR3 sequence (DNA): TGTGCCAGCAGTTTTAAGGGGGCGGACACTGAAGCTTTCTTT. Encoded protein: CASSFKGADTEAFF.

The chain recombines TRBV14 with TRBJ2-5; D possibly corresponds to TRBD1 (6 bases). Per the germline V gene, CDR1 is SGHDN and CDR2 is FVKESK. V was shortened by 1 base and J by 0 bases, with 15 bases between the two germline ends. This CDR3 has 17 amino acids. The CDR3 DNA sequence: TGTGCCAGCAGCCAAGCCCTGGGGGCCCGGTACCAAGAGACCCAGTACTTC. Translated, it gives CASSQALGARYQETQYF. Together with reference TRBV14 and TRBJ2-5, the CDR3 gives the full variable domain: EAGVTQFPSHSVIEKGQTVTLRCDPISGHDNLYWYRRVMGKEIKFLLHFVKESKQDESGMPNNRFLAERTGGTYSTLKVQPAELEDSGVYFCASSQALGARYQETQYFGPGTRLLVL.

The gene calls are TRBV7-8 and TRBJ2-7, with 9 bases that match TRBD1. The CDR3 has 16 amino acids. The V and J ends lost 0 bases and 4 bases, in that order; junction bases with no gene match: 7. Germline CDR1 reads SGHVS; CDR2 reads FQNEAQ. The chain's CDR3 is CASSLAPGQGQYEQYF. DNA for the CDR3: TGTGCCAGCAGCTTAGCCCCGGGACAGGGTCAATACGAGCAGTACTTC.

The chain couples TRBV7-2 to TRBJ2-1; TRBD2 matches 11 bases. With 7 bases clipped from V and 3 bases from J, the junction kept 5 bases outside the gene matches. Germline CDR1 reads SGHTA; CDR2 reads FQGNSA. The CDR3 spans 15 residues. CDR3 residues: CASTKLAGVYNEQFF. The CDR3 DNA sequence: TGTGCCAGCACCAAACTAGCGGGAGTCTACAATGAGCAGTTCTTC.

The V call is TRBV30, the J call TRBJ2-5, with 10 nucleotides matching TRBD1. From germline, CDR1 is GTSNPN and CDR2 SVGIG (reference sequence). The CDR3 spans 15 residues. The ends lost 3 bases at V and 3 bases at J; junction bases unmatched: 7. In nucleotides, the CDR3 is TGTGCCTGGAGCCCCGGGACAGGGGCCGAAGAGACCCAGTACTTC. Its protein is CAWSPGTGAEETQYF.

Only a few counts were recorded for this clone. This rearrangement joins TRBV2 to TRBJ2-5, with TRBD2 matching over 14 bases. V gave up 5 bases and J gave up 5 bases; unmatched junction bases: 7. In germline, CDR1 is SNHLY, CDR2 FYNNEI. The CDR3 length is 16 residues. Here the CDR3 DNA reads TGTGCCAGCAGTCCCCCGGGACTAGCGGGAGTGGAGACCCAGTACTTC. Its translation: CASSPPGLAGVETQYF. Combining the CDR3 with reference TRBV2 and TRBJ2-5 gives the whole variable domain EPEVTQTPSHQVTQMGQEVILRCVPISNHLYFYWYRQILGQKVEFLVSFYNNEISEKSEIFDDQFSVERPDGSNFTLKIRSTKLEDSAMYFCASSPPGLAGVETQYFGPGTRLLVL.

The gene calls are TRBV7-2 and TRBJ2-5, with TRBD2 as a possible D gene (5 bases). This CDR3 contains 13 residues. Germline CDR1 and CDR2: SGHTA and FQGNSA. Trimming shortened V by 5 bases and J by 5 bases, and 12 bases separated the two germline ends. The CDR3 DNA sequence: TGTGCCAGCAGCCCCCGGGTAGCGGAGACCCAGTACTTC. Protein sequence: CASSPRVAETQYF.

CDR3 sequence reads: CASRSPGTGNNEQFF. The CDR3 DNA sequence: TGTGCCAGCAGAAGTCCCGGGACAGGGAACAATGAGCAGTTCTTC. The chain combines TRBV6-6 with TRBJ2-1, with TRBD1 identical over 9 bases. This CDR3 is 15 amino acids long. From germline, CDR1 is MNHNY and CDR2 SVGAGI (reference sequence). After removal of 6 bases from V and 5 bases from J, the junction contained 8 bases not matched to a gene.